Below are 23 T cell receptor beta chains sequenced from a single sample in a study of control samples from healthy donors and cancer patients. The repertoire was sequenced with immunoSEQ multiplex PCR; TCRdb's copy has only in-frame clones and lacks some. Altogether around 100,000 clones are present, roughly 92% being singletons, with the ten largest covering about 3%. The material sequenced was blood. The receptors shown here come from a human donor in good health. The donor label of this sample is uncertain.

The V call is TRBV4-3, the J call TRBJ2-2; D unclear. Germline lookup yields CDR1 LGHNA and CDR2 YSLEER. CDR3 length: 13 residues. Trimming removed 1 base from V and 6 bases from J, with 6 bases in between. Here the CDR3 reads CASSQGVPGELFF. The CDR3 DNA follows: TGCGCCAGCAGCCAAGGTGTGCCCGGGGAGCTGTTTTTT.

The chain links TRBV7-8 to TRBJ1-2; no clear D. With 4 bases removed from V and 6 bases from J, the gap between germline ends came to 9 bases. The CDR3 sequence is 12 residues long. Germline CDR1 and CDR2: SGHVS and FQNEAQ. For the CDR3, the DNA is TGTGCCAGCAGCTCCCTGGAGGATGGCTACACCTTC. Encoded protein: CASSSLEDGYTF.

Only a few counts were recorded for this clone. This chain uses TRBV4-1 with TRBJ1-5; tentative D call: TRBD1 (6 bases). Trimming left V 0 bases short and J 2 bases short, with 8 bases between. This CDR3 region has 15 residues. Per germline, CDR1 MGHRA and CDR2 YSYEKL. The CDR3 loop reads CASSQESGGNQPQHF. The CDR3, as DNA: TGCGCCAGCAGCCAAGAATCAGGGGGCAATCAGCCCCAGCATTTT.

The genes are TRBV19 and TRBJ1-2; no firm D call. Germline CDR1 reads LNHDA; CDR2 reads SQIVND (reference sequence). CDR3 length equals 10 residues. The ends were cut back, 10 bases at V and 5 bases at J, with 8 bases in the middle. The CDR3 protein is CATNLYGYTF. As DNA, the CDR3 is TGTGCCACCAACCTTTATGGCTACACCTTC.

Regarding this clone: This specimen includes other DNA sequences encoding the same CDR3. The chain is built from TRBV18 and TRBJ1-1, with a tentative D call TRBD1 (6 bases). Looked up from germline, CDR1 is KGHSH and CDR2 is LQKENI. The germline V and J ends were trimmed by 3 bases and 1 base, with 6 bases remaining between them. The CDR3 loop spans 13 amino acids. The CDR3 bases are TGTGCCAGCTCACCGGGACAGAACACTGAAGCTTTCTTT. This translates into CASSPGQNTEAFF.

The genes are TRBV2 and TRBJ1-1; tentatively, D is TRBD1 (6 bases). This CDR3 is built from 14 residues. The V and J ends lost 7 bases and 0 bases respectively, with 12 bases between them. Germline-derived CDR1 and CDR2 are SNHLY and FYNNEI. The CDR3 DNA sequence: TGTGCCAGCAAAATGGACAGCATGAACACTGAAGCTTTCTTT. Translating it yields CASKMDSMNTEAFF.

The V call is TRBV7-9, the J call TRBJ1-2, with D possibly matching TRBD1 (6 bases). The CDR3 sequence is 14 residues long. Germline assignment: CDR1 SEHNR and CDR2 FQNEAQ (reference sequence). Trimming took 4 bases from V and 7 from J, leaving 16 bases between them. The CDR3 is CASSSRDTGPGYTF. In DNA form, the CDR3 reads TGTGCCAGCAGCTCTAGGGACACAGGGCCTGGCTACACCTTC. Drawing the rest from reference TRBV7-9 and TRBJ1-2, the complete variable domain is DTGVSQNPRHKITKRGQNVTFRCDPISEHNRLYWYRQTLGQGPEFLTYFQNEAQLEKSRLLSDRFSAERPKGSFSTLEIQRTEQGDSAMYLCASSSRDTGPGYTFGSGTRLTVV.

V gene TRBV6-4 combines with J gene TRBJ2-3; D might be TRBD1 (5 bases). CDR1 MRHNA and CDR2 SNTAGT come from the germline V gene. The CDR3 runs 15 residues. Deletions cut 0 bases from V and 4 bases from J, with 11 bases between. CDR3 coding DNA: TGTGCCAGCAGTGACTCATCTAAGGGGCCAGATACGCAGTATTTT. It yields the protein CASSDSSKGPDTQYF.

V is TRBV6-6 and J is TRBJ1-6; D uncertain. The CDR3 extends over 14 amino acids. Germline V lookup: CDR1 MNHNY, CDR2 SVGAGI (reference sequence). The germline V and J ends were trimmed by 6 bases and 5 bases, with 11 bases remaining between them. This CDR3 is CASSPLQNNSPLHF. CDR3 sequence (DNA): TGTGCCAGCAGCCCTTTACAGAATAATTCACCCCTCCACTTT.

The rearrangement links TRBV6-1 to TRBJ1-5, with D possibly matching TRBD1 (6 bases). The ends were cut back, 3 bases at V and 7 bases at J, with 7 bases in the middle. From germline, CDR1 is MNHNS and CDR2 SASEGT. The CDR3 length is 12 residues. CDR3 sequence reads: CASSDGTQPQHF. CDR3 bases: TGTGCCAGCAGTGATGGGACACAGCCCCAGCATTTT.

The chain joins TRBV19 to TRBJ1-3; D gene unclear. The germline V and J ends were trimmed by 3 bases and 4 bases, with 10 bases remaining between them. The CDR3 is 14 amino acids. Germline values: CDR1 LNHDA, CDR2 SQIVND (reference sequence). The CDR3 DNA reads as TGTGCCAGTAGTATCCAGAACCTGGGAAACACCATATATTTT. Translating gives CASSIQNLGNTIYF.

The CDR3 loop reads CASSLGGAGTGYTF. In DNA, the CDR3 is TGTGCCAGCAGCTTAGGGGGGGCAGGAACTGGCTACACCTTC. The J gene is TRBJ1-2, the V gene TRBV13; tentatively, D is TRBD1 (6 bases). Germline V gene lookup returns CDR1 PRHDT and CDR2 FYEKMQ (reference sequence). With 0 bases removed from V and 7 bases from J, the gap between germline ends came to 12 bases. This CDR3 region has 14 residues.

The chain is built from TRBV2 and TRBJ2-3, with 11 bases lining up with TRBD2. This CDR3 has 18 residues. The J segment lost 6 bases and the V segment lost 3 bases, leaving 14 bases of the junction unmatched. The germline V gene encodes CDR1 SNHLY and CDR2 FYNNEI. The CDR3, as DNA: TGTGCCAGCAGTGAGATGACTAGCGGGGTTCTTAGGGCGGATACGCAGTATTTT. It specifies CASSEMTSGVLRADTQYF.

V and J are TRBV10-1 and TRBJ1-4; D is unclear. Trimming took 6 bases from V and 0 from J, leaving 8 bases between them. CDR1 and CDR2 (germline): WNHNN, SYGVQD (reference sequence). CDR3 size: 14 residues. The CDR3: CASSSGATNEKLFF. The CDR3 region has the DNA TGCGCCAGCAGCTCCGGGGCAACTAATGAAAAACTGTTTTTT.

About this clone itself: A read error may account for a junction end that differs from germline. As DNA, the CDR3 is TGTGCCAGCAGCTTAGCGCCGGGACAGAACTCCTACGGGCAGTACTTC. It is translated as CASSLAPGQNSYGQYF. The rearrangement joins TRBV7-9 to TRBJ2-7, with 7 bases aligning to TRBD1. The CDR3 has 16 residues. Germline V lookup: CDR1 SEHNR, CDR2 FQNEAQ (reference sequence).

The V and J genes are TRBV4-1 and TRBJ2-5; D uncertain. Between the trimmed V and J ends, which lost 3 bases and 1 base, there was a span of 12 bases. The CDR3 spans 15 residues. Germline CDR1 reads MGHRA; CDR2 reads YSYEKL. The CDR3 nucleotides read TGCGCCAGCAGCCAGCCTTTGGAAGCCCAAGAGACCCAGTACTTC. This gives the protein CASSQPLEAQETQYF.

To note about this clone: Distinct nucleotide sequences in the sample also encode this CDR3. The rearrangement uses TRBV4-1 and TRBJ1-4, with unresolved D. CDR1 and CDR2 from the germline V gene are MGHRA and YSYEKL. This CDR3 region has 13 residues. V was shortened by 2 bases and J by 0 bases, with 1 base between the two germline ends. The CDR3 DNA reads TGCGCCAGCAGCCAAACAACTAATGAAAAACTGTTTTTT. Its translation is CASSQTTNEKLFF.

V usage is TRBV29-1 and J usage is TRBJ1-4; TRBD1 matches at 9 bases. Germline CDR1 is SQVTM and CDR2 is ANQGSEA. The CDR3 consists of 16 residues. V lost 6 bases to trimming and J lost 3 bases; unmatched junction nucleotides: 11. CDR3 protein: CSVLRDRVFSNEKLFF. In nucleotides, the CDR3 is TGCAGCGTCCTCCGGGACAGGGTTTTTTCTAATGAAAAACTGTTTTTT.

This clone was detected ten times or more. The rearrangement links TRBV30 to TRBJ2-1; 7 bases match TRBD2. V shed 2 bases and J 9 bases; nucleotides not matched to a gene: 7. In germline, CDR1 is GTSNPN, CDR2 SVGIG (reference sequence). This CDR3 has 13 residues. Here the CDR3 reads CAWSLGGDREQFF. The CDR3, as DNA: TGTGCCTGGAGTCTGGGGGGGGACCGTGAGCAGTTCTTC.

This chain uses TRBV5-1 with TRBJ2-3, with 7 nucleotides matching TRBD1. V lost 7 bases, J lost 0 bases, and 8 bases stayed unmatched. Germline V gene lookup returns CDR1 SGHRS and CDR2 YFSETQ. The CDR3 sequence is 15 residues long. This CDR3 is CASALTGKSTDTQYF. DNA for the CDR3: TGCGCCAGCGCCTTGACAGGGAAAAGCACAGATACGCAGTATTTT.

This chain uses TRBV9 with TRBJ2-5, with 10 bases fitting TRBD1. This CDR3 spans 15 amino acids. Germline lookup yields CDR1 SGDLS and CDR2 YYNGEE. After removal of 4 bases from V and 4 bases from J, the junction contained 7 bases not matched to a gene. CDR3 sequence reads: CASSTQTGGRETQYF. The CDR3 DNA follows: TGTGCCAGCAGCACCCAGACAGGGGGCAGAGAGACCCAGTACTTC.

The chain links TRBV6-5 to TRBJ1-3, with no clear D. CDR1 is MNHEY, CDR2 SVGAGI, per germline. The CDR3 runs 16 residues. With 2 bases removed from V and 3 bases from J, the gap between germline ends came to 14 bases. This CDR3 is CASSYDDTYYGNTIYF. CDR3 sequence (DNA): TGTGCCAGCAGTTACGACGACACTTATTATGGAAACACCATATATTTT.

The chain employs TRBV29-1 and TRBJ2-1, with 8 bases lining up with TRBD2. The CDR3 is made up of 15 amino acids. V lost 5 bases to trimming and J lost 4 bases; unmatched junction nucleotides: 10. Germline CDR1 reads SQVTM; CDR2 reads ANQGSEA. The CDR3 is CSVIRGGRSYNEQFF. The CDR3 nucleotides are TGCAGCGTTATCCGGGGGGGGCGTAGTTACAATGAGCAGTTCTTC.